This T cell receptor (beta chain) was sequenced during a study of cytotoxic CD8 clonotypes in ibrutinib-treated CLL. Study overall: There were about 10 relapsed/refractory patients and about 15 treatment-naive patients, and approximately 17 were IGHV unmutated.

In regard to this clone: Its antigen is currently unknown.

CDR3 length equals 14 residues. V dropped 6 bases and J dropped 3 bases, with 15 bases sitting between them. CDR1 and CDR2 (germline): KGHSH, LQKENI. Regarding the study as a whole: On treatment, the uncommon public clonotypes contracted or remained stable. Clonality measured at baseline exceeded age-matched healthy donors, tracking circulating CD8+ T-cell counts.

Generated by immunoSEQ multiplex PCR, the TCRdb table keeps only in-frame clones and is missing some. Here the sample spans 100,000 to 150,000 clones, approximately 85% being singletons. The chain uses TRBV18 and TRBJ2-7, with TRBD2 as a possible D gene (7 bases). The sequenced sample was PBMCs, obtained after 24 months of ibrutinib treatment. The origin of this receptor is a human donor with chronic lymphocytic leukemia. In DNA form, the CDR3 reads TGTGCCAGCTCCCCCGACGGGGGGCTCTACGAGCAGTACTTC. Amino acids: CASSPDGGLYEQYF. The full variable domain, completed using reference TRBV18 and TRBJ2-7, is NAGVMQNPRHLVRRRGQEARLRCSPMKGHSHVYWYRQLPEEGLKFMVYLQKENIIDESGMPKERFSAEFPKEGPSILRIQQVVRGDSAAYFCASSPDGGLYEQYFGPGTRLTVT.